The T cell receptor (beta chain) described here comes from a study of T cells in Graves' hyperthyroidism and ophthalmopathy. Turning to the study itself: Peripheral blood samples were taken at initial diagnosis, prior to any treatment. Study-level points and caveats: In the blood, most expanded thyroid clonotypes above 0.001 appeared as well.

With 4 bases clipped from V and 5 bases from J, the junction kept 11 bases outside the gene matches. From germline, CDR1 is MGHRA and CDR2 YSYEKL. This CDR3 has 16 residues. Amplification of TCR beta CDR3 regions used RNA as the template. HTBI primers were the set used in a first-round RT-PCR of the TCR CDR3. Each CDR3 protein is one row after TCRdb ran MiXCR on the multiplex PCR reads. Of about 370,000 distinct CDR3 sequences in the sample, approximately 14% are singletons; the top ten hold roughly a fifth. Uncontrolled infection, other autoimmune disease, pregnancy or lactation disqualified patients from enrolment. This clonotype appeared a few times. What it binds is not known.

The sample comprised blood. This chain joins TRBV4-1 and TRBJ2-4; 7 bases match TRBD2. This receptor was obtained from a woman aged 55-69 years with Graves' ophthalmopathy. The CDR3 DNA sequence: TGCGCCAGCAGCCCAGGGAGGGGCCCAAAGGAAAACATTCAGTACTTC. It is translated as CASSPGRGPKENIQYF.